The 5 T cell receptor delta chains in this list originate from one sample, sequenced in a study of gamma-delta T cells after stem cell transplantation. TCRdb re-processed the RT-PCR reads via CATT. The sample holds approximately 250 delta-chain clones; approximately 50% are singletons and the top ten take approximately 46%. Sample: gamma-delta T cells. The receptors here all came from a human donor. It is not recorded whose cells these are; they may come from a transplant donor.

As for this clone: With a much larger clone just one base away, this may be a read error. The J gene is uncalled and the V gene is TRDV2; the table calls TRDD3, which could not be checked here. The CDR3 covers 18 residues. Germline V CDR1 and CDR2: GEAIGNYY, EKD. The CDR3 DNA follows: TGTGCCTGTGACCCAATCAGTACTGGGGGATTATCCACCGATAAACGCATCTTT. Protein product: CACDPISTGGLSTDKRIF.

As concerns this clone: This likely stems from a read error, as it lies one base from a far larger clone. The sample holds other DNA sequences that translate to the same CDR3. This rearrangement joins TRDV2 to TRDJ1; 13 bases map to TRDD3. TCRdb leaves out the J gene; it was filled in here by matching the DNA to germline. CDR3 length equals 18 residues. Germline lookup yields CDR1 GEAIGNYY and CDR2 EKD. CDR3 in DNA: TGCGCCTGTGACGCCCTACTGGGGGATACGCGAGGGACCGATAAACTCATCTTT. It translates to CACDALLGDTRGTDKLIF.

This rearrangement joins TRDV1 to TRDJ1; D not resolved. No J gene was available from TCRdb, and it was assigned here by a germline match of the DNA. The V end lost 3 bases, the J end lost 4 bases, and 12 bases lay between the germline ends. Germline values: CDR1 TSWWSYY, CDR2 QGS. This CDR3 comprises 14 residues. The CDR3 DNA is TGTGCTCTTGGGGATAGGGTGACGATCGATAAACTCATCTTT. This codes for CALGDRVTIDKLIF.

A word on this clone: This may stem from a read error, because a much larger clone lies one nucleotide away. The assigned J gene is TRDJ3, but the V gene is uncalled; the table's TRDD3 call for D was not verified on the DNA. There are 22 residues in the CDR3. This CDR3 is CACDTGGLGDTGGSWDTRQMFF. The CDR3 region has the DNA TGTGCCTGTGACACCGGAGGACTGGGGGATACGGGTGGCTCCTGGGACACCCGCCAGATGTTTTTC.

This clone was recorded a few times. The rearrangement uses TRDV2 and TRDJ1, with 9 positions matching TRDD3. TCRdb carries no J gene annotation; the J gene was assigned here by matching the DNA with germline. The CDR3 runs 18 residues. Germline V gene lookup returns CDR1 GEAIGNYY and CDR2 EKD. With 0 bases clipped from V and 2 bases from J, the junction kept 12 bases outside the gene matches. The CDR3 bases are TGTGCCTGTGACACCGTTCTGGCTGGGGGATTAAGGACCGATAAACTCATCTTT. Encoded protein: CACDTVLAGGLRTDKLIF.